This passage covers 10 T cell receptor beta chains from one sample sequenced in a study of cytomegalovirus exposure and HLA in healthy donors. The PCR was carried out with 60 Vbeta primers and 13 Jbeta primers. Assay used: immunoSEQ multiplex PCR; TCRdb lists only in-frame clones, some missing. The sample consists of about 120,000 clones, roughly two thirds of them appearing once. The sequencing input was PBMCs. All receptors come from a young man in good health and CMV-seropositive.

This clone appeared a few times. V is TRBV4-3 and J is TRBJ1-2; D call uncertain. CDR3 length: 14 residues. Germline loops: CDR1 LGHNA, CDR2 YSLEER. V was cut by 4 bases and J by 4 bases, with 13 bases left in between. CDR3 residues: CASSLLEKSYGYTF. The CDR3, as DNA: TGCGCCAGCAGCCTTTTGGAGAAGAGCTATGGCTACACCTTC.

This chain links TRBV29-1 with TRBJ2-5; tentatively, D is TRBD2 (6 bases). Deletions cut 1 base from V and 5 bases from J, with 14 bases between. CDR1 and CDR2 (germline): SQVTM, ANQGSEA. This CDR3 is 14 amino acids long. The CDR3 bases are TGCAGCGTTGAAGGCGGGATAGCTGGTGAGACCCAGTACTTC. Encoded protein: CSVEGGIAGETQYF. The full variable domain, rest sourced from reference TRBV29-1 and TRBJ2-5, is SAVISQKPSRDICQRGTSLTIQCQVDSQVTMMFWYRQQPGQSLTLIATANQGSEATYESGFVIDKFPISRPNLTFSTLTVSNMSPEDSSIYLCSVEGGIAGETQYFGPGTRLLVL.

The chain combines TRBV5-1 with TRBJ2-7; D is unclear. Looked up from germline, CDR1 is SGHRS and CDR2 is YFSETQ. There are 13 residues in the CDR3. Deletions cut 6 bases from V and 0 bases from J, with 10 bases between. The CDR3 spells CASKRASSYEQYF. The DNA of the CDR3 is TGCGCCAGCAAACGAGCTAGCTCCTACGAGCAGTACTTC.

This clone has a handful of counts. The chain couples TRBV6-1 to TRBJ2-7; a possible D gene is TRBD1 (5 bases). CDR3 length: 18 residues. V lost 0 bases and J lost 1, with 19 bases in between. Germline assignment: CDR1 MNHNS and CDR2 SASEGT. The DNA for the CDR3 is TGTGCCAGCAGTGAAGCCTCTCACAGCCAGGGTTTTTCCTACGAGCAGTACTTC. This gives the protein CASSEASHSQGFSYEQYF.

The chain employs TRBV5-6 and TRBJ2-5, with 8 bases identical to TRBD2. V gave up 2 bases and J gave up 1 base; unmatched junction bases: 4. Per germline, CDR1 SGHDT and CDR2 YYEEEE. This CDR3 contains 15 residues. The CDR3 region has the DNA TGTGCCAGCAGCTTCGCGGCGGGAGGCCAAGAGACCCAGTACTTC. Its translation: CASSFAAGGQETQYF.

This clone is a singleton in its sample. This chain joins TRBV6-5 and TRBJ1-2; 9 bases are shared with TRBD1. CDR1 is MNHEY, CDR2 SVGAGI, per germline. The CDR3 spans 11 residues. Trimming cost V 8 bases and J 7 bases; bases outside gene matches: 2. The CDR3, as DNA: TGTGCCAGCGCACAGGGGGCTGGCTACACCTTC. Encoded protein: CASAQGAGYTF.

DNA for the CDR3: TGCGCCAGCAGCCACCCCGAATGGAGCTCCTACAATGAGCAGTTCTTC. Its translation: CASSHPEWSSYNEQFF. The V and J genes are TRBV4-1 and TRBJ2-1, with D unclear. The germline V and J ends were trimmed by 3 bases and 0 bases, with 12 bases remaining between them. The CDR3 consists of 16 residues. The germline V gene has CDR1 MGHRA and CDR2 YSYEKL.

The chain is built from TRBV18 and TRBJ1-1; D call uncertain. The CDR3 is made up of 12 amino acids. The V and J ends lost 4 bases and 7 bases respectively, with 10 bases between them. CDR1 and CDR2 (germline): KGHSH, LQKENI. CDR3 nucleotide sequence: TGTGCCAGCTCACTGACCACTAATGAAGCTTTCTTT. As protein: CASSLTTNEAFF.

The CDR3 reads CASSYSLYSYEQYF. CDR3 sequence (DNA): TGTGCCAGCAGTTACTCGTTGTATTCCTACGAGCAGTACTTC. The chain employs TRBV6-5 and TRBJ2-7; no clear D. The germline V and J ends were trimmed by 0 bases and 1 base, with 7 bases remaining between them. CDR1 and CDR2 (germline): MNHEY, SVGAGI. The CDR3 totals 14 residues.

The chain joins TRBV9 to TRBJ2-5; 9 bases align to TRBD2. This CDR3 has 17 amino acids. Unmatched junction bases numbered 13, after V lost 5 bases and J lost 2 bases. Germline V gene sequence: CDR1 SGDLS, CDR2 YYNGEE. Written as DNA, the CDR3 is TGTGCCAGCAGTCCAAGTCTAGCGGGAAATGGGCAAGAGACCCAGTACTTC. Protein sequence: CASSPSLAGNGQETQYF.